This record covers a single T cell receptor (beta chain). CDR1 and CDR2 from the germline V gene are SGHNT and YYREEE (reference sequence). CDR3 length: 18 amino acids. V lost 0 bases and J lost 0; bases outside the gene matches: 6. The entry originates in a study of T cell clones after liver transplantation. Data came from immunoSEQ multiplex PCR; TCRdb stores just in-frame clones and leaves some out. The sample holds about 99,000 clones, about 80% seen once. This chain uses TRBV5-4 with TRBJ2-2, with 9 bases aligning to TRBD2. The material sequenced was CD4+ T cells from blood, taken around 49 months after liver transplant. This sequence was found in a human patient who received a liver transplant. Some T cells may be supplied by the graft donor. The CDR3 here is CASSLGGSGGPNTGELFF. The CDR3 DNA reads as TGTGCCAGCAGCTTGGGTGGTAGCGGGGGTCCGAACACCGGGGAGCTGTTTTTT.